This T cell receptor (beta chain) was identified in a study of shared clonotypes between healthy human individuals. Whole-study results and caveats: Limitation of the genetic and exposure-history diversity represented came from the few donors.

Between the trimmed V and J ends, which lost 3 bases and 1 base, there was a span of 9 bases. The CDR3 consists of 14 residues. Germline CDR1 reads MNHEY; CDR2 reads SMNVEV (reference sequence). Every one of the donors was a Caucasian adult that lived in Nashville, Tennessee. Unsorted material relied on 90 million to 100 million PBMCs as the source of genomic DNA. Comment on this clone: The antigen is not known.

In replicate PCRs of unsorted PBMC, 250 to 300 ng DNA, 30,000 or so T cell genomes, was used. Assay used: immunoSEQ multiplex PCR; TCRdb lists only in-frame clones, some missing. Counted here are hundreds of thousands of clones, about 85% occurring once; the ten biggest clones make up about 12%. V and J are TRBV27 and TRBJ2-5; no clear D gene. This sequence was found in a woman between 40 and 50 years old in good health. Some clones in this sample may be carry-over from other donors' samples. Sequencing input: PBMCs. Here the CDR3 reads CASSFNIGQETQYF. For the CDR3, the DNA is TGTGCCAGCAGTTTTAACATAGGCCAAGAGACCCAGTACTTC.